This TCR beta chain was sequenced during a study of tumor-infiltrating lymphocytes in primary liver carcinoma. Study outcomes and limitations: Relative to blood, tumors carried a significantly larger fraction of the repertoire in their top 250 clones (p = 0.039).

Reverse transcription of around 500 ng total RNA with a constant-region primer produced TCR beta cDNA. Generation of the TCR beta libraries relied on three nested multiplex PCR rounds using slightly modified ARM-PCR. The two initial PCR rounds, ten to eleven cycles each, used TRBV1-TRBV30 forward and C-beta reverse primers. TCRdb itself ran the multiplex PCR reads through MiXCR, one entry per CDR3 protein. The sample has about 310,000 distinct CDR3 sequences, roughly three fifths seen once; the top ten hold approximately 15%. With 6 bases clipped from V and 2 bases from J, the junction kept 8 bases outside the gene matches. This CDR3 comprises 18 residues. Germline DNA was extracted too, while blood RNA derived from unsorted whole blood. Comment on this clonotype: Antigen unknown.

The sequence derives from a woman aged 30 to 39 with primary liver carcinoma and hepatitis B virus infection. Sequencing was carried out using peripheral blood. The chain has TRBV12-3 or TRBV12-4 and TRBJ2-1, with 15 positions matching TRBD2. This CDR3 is CASSPGTSGRYTYNEQFF. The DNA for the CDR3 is TGTGCCAGCAGCCCCGGGACTAGCGGGAGGTACACCTACAATGAGCAGTTCTTC.